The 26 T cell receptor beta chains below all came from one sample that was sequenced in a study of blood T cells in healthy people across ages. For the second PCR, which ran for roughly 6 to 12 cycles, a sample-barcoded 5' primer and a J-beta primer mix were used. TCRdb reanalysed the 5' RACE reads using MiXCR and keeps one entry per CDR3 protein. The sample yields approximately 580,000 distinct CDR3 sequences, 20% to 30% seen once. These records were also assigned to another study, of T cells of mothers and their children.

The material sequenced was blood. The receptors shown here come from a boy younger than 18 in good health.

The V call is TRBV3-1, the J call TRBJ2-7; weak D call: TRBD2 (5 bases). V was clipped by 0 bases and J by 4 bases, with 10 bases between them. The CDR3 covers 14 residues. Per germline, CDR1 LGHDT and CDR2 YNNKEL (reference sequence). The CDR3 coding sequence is TGTGCCAGCAGCCAAGATAAGAGGGTGTACGAGCAGTACTTC. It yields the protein CASSQDKRVYEQYF.

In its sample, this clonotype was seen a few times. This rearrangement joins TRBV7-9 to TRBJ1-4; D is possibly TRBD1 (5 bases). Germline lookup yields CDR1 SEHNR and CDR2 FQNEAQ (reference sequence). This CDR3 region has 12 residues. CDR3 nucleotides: TGTACGACGGGGGGGACTAATGAAAAACTGTTTTTT. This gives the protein CTTGGTNEKLFF.

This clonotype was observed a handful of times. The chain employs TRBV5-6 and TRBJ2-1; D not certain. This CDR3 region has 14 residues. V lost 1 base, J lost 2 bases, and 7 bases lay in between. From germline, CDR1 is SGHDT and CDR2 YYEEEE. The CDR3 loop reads CASSLSAAYNEQFF. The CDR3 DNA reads TGTGCCAGCAGCTTGTCGGCTGCCTACAATGAGCAGTTCTTC. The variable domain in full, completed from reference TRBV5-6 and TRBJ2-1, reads DAGVTQSPTHLIKTRGQQVTLRCSPKSGHDTVSWYQQALGQGPQFIFQYYEEEERQRGNFPDRFSGHQFPNYSSELNVNALLLGDSALYLCASSLSAAYNEQFFGPGTRLTVL.

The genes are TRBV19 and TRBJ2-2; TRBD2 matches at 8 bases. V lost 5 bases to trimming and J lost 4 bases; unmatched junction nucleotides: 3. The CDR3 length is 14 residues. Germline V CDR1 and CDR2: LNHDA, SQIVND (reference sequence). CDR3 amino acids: CASSPAGGTGELFF. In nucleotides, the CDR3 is TGTGCCAGTAGTCCTGCGGGGGGCACCGGGGAGCTGTTTTTT.

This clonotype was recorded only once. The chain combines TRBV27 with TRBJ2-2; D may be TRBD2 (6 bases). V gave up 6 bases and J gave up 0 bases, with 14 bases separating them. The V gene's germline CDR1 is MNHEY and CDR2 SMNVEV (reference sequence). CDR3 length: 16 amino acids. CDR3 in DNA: TGTGCCAGCAGCCTTATGGCGGGGACGAACACCGGGGAGCTGTTTTTT. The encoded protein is CASSLMAGTNTGELFF.

CDR3 loop: CASSQALGIGEKLFF. CDR3 sequence (DNA): TGTGCCAGCAGCCAAGCCTTGGGGATTGGTGAAAAACTGTTTTTT. This chain joins TRBV4-2 and TRBJ1-4; unclear D gene. Germline V gene sequence: CDR1 LGHNA, CDR2 YNFKEQ. CDR3 length: 15 amino acids. The germline V and J ends were trimmed by 1 base and 7 bases, with 13 bases remaining between them.

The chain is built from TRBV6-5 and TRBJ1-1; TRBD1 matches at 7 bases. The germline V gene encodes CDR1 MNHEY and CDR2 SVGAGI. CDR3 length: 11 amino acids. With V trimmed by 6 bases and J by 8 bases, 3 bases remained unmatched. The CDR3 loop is CASRRTGEAFF. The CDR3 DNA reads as TGTGCCAGCAGGAGGACAGGAGAAGCTTTCTTT.

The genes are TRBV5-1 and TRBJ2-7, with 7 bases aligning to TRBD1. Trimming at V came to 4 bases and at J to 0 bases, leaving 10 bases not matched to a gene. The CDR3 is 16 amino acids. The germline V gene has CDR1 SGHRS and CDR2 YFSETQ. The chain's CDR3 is CASSVIPDRPSYEQYF. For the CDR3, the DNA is TGCGCCAGCAGCGTGATACCGGACAGGCCCTCCTACGAGCAGTACTTC.

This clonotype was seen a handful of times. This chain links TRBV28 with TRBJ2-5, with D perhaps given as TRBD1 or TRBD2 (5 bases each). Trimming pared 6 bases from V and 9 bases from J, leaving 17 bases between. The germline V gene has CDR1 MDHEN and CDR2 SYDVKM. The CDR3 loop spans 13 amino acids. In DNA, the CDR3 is TGTGCCAGCAGAACCGGGACGGCCGGGTCCCAGTACTTC. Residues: CASRTGTAGSQYF.

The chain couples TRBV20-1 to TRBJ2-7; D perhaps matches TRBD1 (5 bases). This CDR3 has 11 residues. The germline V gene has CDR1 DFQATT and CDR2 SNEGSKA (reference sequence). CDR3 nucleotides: TGCAGGCTAGGGGATTCCTACGAGCAGTACTTC. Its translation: CRLGDSYEQYF.

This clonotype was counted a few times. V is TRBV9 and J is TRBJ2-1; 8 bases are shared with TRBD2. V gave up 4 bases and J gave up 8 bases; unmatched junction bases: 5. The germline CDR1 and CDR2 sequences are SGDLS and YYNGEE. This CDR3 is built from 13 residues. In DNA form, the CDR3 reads TGTGCCAGCAGCTTTCCCGGGGGGGATGAGCAGTTCTTC. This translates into CASSFPGGDEQFF.

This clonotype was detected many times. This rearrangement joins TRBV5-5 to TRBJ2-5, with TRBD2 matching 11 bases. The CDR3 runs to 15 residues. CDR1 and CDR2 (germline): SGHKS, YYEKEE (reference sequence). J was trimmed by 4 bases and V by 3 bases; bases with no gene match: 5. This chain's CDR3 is CASSSLAGGRETQYF. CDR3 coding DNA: TGTGCCAGCAGCTCTCTAGCGGGGGGTAGAGAGACCCAGTACTTC.

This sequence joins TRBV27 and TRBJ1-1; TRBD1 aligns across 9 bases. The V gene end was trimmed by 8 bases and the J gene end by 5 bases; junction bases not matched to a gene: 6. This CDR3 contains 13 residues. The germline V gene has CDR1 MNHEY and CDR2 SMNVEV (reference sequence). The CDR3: CASSNRGRTEAFF. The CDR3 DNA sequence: TGTGCCAGCTCTAACAGGGGGCGGACTGAAGCTTTCTTT.

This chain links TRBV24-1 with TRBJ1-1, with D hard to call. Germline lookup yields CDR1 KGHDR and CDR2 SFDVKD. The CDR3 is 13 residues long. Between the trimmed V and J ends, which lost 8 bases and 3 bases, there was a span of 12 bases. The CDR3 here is CATTSGSDTEAFF. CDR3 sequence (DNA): TGTGCCACCACTTCAGGTTCGGACACTGAAGCTTTCTTT.

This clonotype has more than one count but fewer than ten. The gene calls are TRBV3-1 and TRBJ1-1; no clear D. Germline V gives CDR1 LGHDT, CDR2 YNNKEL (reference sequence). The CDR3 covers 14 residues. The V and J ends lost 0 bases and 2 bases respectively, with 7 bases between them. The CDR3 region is CASSQDGLNTEAFF. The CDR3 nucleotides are TGTGCCAGCAGCCAAGATGGCCTAAACACTGAAGCTTTCTTT. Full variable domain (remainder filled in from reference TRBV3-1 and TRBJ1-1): DTAVSQTPKYLVTQMGNDKSIKCEQNLGHDTMYWYKQDSKKFLKIMFSYNNKELIINETVPNRFSPKSPDKAHLNLHINSLELGDSAVYFCASSQDGLNTEAFFGQGTRLTVV.

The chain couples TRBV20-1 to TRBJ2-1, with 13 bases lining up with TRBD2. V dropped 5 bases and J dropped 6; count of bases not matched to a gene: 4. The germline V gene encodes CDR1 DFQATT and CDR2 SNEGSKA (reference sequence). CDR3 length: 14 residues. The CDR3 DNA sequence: TGCAGTGCTCAACTAGCGGGAGGGCGCAATGAGCAGTTCTTC. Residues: CSAQLAGGRNEQFF.

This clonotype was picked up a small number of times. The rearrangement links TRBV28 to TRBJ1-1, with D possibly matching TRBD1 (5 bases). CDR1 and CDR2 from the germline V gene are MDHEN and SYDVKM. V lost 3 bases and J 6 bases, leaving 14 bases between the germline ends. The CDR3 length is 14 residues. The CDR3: CASSLSLGLAEAFF. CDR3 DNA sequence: TGTGCCAGCAGTTTGAGCTTGGGGCTTGCTGAAGCTTTCTTT.

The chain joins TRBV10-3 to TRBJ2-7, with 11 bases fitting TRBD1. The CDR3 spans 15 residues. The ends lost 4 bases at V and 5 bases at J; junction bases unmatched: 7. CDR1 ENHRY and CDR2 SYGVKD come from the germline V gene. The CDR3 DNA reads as TGTGCCATCAGTGGAAGGACAGGGGGCATCGACGAGCAGTACTTC. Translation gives CAISGRTGGIDEQYF.

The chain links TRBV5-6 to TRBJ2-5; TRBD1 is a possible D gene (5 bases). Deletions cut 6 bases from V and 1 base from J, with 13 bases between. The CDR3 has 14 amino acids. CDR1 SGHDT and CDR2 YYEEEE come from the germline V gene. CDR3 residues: CASNLGHIQETQYF. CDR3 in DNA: TGTGCCAGCAACCTCGGACATATCCAAGAGACCCAGTACTTC. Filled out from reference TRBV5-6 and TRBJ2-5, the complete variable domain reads DAGVTQSPTHLIKTRGQQVTLRCSPKSGHDTVSWYQQALGQGPQFIFQYYEEEERQRGNFPDRFSGHQFPNYSSELNVNALLLGDSALYLCASNLGHIQETQYFGPGTRLLVL.

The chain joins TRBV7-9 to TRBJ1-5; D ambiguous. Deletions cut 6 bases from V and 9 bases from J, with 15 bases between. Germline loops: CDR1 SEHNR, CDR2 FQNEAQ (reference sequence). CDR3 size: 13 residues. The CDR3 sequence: CASSPRAGWPQHF. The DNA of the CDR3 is TGTGCCAGCAGTCCCCGGGCTGGTTGGCCCCAGCATTTT.

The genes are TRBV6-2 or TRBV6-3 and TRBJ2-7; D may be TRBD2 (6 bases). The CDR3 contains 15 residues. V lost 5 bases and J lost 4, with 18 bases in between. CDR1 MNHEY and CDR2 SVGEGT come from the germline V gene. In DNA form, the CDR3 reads TGTGCCAGCAGTCCACGCGGAGGGAGGAGGTACGAGCAGTACTTC. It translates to CASSPRGGRRYEQYF.

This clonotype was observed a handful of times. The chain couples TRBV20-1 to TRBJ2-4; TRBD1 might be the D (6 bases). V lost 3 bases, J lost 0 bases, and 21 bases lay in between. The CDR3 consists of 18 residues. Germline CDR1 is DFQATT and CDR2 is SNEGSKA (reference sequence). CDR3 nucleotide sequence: TGCAGTGCTAGTTTTTGGGACAATAGACTCCTAGCCAAAAACATTCAGTACTTC. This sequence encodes CSASFWDNRLLAKNIQYF.

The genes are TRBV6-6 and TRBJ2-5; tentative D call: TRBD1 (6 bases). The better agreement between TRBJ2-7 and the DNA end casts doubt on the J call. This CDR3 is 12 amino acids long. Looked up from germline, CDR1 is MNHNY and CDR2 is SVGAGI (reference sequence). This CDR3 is CASSPRGTEQYF. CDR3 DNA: TGTGCCAGCAGTCCGAGGGGGACCGAGCAGTACTTC.

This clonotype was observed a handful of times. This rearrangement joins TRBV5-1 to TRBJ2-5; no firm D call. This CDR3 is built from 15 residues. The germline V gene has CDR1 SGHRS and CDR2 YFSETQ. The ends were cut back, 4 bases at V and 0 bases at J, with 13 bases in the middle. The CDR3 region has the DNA TGCGCCAGCAGCAGGGATATCGCTTACCAAGAGACCCAGTACTTC. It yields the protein CASSRDIAYQETQYF.

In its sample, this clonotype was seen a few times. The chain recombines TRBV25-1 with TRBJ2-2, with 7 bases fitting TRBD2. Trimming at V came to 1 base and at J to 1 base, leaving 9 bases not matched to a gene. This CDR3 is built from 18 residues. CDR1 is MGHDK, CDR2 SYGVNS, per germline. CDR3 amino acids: CASSEFLGRGRNTGELFF. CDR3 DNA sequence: TGTGCCAGCAGTGAATTTCTAGGGCGGGGGAGGAACACCGGGGAGCTGTTTTTT.

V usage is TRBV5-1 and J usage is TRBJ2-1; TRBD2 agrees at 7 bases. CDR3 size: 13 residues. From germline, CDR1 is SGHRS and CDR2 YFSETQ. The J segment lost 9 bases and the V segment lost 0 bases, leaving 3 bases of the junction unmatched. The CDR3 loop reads CASSLETSTEQFF. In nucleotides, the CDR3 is TGCGCCAGCAGCTTGGAGACTAGCACTGAGCAGTTCTTC.